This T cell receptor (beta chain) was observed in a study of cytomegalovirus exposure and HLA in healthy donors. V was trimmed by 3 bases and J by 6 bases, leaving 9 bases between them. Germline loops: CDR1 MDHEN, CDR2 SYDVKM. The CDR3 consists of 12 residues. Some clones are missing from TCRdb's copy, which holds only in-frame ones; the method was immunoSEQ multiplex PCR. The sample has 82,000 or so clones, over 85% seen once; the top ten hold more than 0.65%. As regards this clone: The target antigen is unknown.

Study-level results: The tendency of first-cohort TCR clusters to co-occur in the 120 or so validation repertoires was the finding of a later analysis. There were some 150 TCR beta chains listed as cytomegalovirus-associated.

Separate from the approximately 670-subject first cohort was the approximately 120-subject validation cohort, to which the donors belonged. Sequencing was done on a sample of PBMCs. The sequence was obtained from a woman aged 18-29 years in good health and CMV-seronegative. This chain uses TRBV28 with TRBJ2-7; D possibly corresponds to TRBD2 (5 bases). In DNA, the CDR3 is TGTGCCAGCAGTTTGCCCGGGGTCGAGCAGTACTTC. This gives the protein CASSLPGVEQYF.